These 12 T cell receptor beta chains were sequenced from one sample in a study of regulatory dendritic cells for organ transplantation. The method was immunoSEQ multiplex PCR; TCRdb's version includes in-frame clones alone and lacks a portion of them. Counted here are approximately 10,000 clones, over 70% occurring once; the ten biggest clones make up 2.6%. Their target antigens are unknown. Sorted subsets were CFSE-labeled and cultured approximately 5 days with allogeneic dendritic cells. Sequences were obtained from memory CD4+ T cells from blood cultured with regulatory dendritic cells. Subset described: CD45RO+ memory T cells. The source of these receptors is a human donor in good health.

The CDR3 here is CASSKQGADQETQYF. The CDR3 DNA follows: TGTGCCAGCAGCAAACAGGGGGCAGACCAAGAGACCCAGTACTTC. The chain has TRBV7-2 and TRBJ2-5; 9 bases fit TRBD1. V gave up 5 bases and J gave up 0 bases; unmatched junction bases: 4. The CDR3 has 15 residues. The germline V gene has CDR1 SGHTA and CDR2 FQGNSA.

This chain links TRBV5-6 with TRBJ1-5; D uncertain. The V end was cut by 4 bases, the J end by 4 bases, with 9 bases between. CDR1 is SGHDT, CDR2 YYEEEE, per germline. The CDR3 runs 13 residues. CDR3 loop: CASSRRGNQPQHF. CDR3 DNA sequence: TGTGCCAGCAGCCGGCGGGGAAATCAGCCCCAGCATTTT.

The V and J genes are TRBV18 and TRBJ2-3; 7 positions agree with TRBD1. The ends lost 5 bases at V and 2 bases at J; junction bases unmatched: 10. The CDR3 is made up of 16 amino acids. The germline gives CDR1 KGHSH, CDR2 LQKENI. The CDR3 sequence is CASSSDLRGSTDTQYF. The CDR3 DNA sequence: TGTGCCAGCTCATCTGATCTCAGGGGGTCCACAGATACGCAGTATTTT.

Relative to its sample, this clone is medium-sized. The chain is built from TRBV2 and TRBJ1-1, with D perhaps matching TRBD1 (5 bases). V lost 3 bases to trimming and J lost 2 bases, with 10 bases between them. Germline V gives CDR1 SNHLY, CDR2 FYNNEI. This CDR3 spans 14 amino acids. The CDR3 protein is CASSETTANTEAFF. CDR3 nucleotides: TGTGCCAGCAGTGAGACGACAGCTAACACTGAAGCTTTCTTT.

The V call is TRBV5-5, the J call TRBJ1-2; 8 nucleotides line up with TRBD1. The CDR3 is 17 amino acids. CDR1 and CDR2 (germline): SGHKS, YYEKEE (reference sequence). With 0 bases clipped from V and 4 bases from J, the junction kept 11 bases outside the gene matches. The CDR3 region has the DNA TGTGCCAGCAGCTTGGAGGCAGGGGGCGCAAGGCGCTATGGCTACACCTTC. This sequence encodes CASSLEAGGARRYGYTF.

In this sample, this clone turned up once. This chain joins TRBV5-1 and TRBJ1-5; D gene ambiguous. The CDR3 spans 15 residues. Per germline, CDR1 SGHRS and CDR2 YFSETQ. Trimming took 0 bases from V and 0 from J, leaving 7 bases between them. CDR3 protein: CASSLAGLSNQPQHF. CDR3 DNA: TGCGCCAGCAGCTTGGCCGGACTTAGCAATCAGCCCCAGCATTTT.

The V and J genes are TRBV7-9 and TRBJ1-4; TRBD1 might be the D (5 bases). V was cut by 2 bases and J by 5 bases, with 18 bases left in between. Germline CDR1 SEHNR, CDR2 FQNEAQ (reference sequence). The CDR3 extends over 17 amino acids. CDR3 sequence reads: CASSLNQGVNGNEKLFF. The CDR3, as DNA: TGTGCCAGCAGCTTAAACCAGGGCGTAAATGGGAATGAAAAACTGTTTTTT. The full variable domain, with the rest looked up from reference TRBV7-9 and TRBJ1-4, is DTGVSQNPRHKITKRGQNVTFRCDPISEHNRLYWYRQTLGQGPEFLTYFQNEAQLEKSRLLSDRFSAERPKGSFSTLEIQRTEQGDSAMYLCASSLNQGVNGNEKLFFGSGTQLSVL.

The chain carries TRBV4-1 and TRBJ1-5, with a tentative D call TRBD1 (5 bases). The CDR3 covers 15 residues. CDR1 is MGHRA, CDR2 YSYEKL, per germline. Deletions cut 0 bases from V and 6 bases from J, with 12 bases between. The CDR3 region is CASSQDRQGRQPQHF. The CDR3 DNA sequence: TGCGCCAGCAGCCAAGATAGGCAGGGCCGTCAGCCCCAGCATTTT.

V gene TRBV10-3 combines with J gene TRBJ1-1; 9 bases fit TRBD1. With 6 bases clipped from V and 1 base from J, the junction kept 0 bases outside the gene matches. Germline loops: CDR1 ENHRY, CDR2 SYGVKD. This CDR3 region has 13 residues. The CDR3 DNA reads as TGTGCCATCAGGGGACAGGGGAACACTGAAGCTTTCTTT. It specifies CAIRGQGNTEAFF.

This chain joins TRBV18 and TRBJ1-2, with TRBD1 matching 7 bases. This CDR3 is built from 14 residues. The V gene's germline CDR1 is KGHSH and CDR2 LQKENI. Trimming took 2 bases from V and 4 from J; bases not matched to a gene: 4. The CDR3 DNA is TGTGCCAGCTCACCAGAGGGACAGTTCTATGGCTACACCTTC. It yields the protein CASSPEGQFYGYTF.

This clone was counted once. This chain joins TRBV19 and TRBJ1-3; 12 bases align to TRBD1. The CDR3 runs to 16 residues. Germline-derived CDR1 and CDR2 are LNHDA and SQIVND (reference sequence). The ends lost 8 bases at V and 14 bases at J; junction bases unmatched: 19. CDR3 sequence reads: CASRPPAGQGARGVYF. DNA for the CDR3: TGTGCCAGTCGACCCCCGGCGGGACAGGGGGCGCGAGGGGTATATTTT.

This chain links TRBV5-6 with TRBJ1-2; TRBD1 aligns across 8 bases. V lost 2 bases, J lost 3 bases, and 3 bases stayed unmatched. Germline CDR1 reads SGHDT; CDR2 reads YYEEEE. The CDR3 runs 14 residues. CDR3 loop: CASSFSDRDYGYTF. CDR3 bases: TGTGCCAGCAGCTTTTCGGACAGGGACTATGGCTACACCTTC.